The following is a TCR beta chain sequence with its context. The sample is drawn from a study of monozygotic twins with inflammatory bowel disease. Using eight separate reactions per sample, the authors generated cDNA. UMIs that included a 6-nucleotide sample barcode were added by template switching, which took place during cDNA synthesis. Reprocessing the 5' RACE reads, TCRdb reports a single entry for every CDR3 protein and omits DNA. The sample features about 450,000 distinct CDR3 sequences, with 2.4% in its top ten. Germline V gene sequence: CDR1 SGHTA, CDR2 FQGNSA. This CDR3 spans 15 amino acids.

The sequence was collected from a human donor with ulcerative colitis or Crohn's disease, or a healthy co-twin of an affected twin (not recorded which). Sample: blood. The rearrangement uses TRBV7-2 and TRBJ2-5; TCRdb's D call, TRBD2, is unchecked because there is no DNA. The CDR3 spells CASSLDPSGLETQYF.